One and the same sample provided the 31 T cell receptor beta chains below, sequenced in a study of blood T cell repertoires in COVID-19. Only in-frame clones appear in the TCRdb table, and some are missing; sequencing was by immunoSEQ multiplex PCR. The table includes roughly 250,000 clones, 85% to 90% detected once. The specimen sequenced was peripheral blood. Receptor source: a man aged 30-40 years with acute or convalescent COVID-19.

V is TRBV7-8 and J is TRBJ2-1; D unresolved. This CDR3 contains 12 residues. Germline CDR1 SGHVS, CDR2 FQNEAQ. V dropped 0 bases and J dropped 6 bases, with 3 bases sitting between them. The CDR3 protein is CASSLALNEQFF. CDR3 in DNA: TGTGCCAGCAGCTTAGCACTCAATGAGCAGTTCTTC.

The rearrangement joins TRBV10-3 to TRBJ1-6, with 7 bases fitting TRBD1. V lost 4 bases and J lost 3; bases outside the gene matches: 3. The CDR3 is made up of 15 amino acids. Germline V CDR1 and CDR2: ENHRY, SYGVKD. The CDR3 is CAISGDSIYNSPLHF. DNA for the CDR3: TGTGCCATCAGTGGGGACAGTATCTATAATTCACCCCTCCACTTT.

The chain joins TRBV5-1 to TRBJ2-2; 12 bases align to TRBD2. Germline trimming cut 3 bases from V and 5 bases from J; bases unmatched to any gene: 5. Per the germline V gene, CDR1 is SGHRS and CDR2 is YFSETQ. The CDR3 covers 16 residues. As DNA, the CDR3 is TGCGCCAGCAGCTCCCCTAGCGGGGGGGCAACCGGGGAGCTGTTTTTT. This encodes CASSSPSGGATGELFF.

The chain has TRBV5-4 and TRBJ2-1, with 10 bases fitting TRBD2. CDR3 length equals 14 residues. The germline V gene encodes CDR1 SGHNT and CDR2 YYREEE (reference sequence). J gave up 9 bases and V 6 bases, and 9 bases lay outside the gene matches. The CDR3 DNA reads TGTGCCAGCACCGAGCGGGGGGGCCGTTTTGAGCAGTTCTTC. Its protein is CASTERGGRFEQFF.

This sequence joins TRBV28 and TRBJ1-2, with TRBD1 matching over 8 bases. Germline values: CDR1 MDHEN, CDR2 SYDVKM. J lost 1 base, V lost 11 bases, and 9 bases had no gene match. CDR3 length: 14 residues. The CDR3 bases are TGTGCCGGTCAGGGGGCGGGGAGTAACTATGGCTACACCTTC. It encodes CAGQGAGSNYGYTF.

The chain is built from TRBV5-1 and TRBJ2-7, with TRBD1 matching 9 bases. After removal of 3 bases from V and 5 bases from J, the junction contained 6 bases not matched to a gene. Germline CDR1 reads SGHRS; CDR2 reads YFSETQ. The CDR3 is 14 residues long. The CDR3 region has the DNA TGCGCCAGCAGCTCTACAGGGGGCTGGAACGAGCAGTACTTC. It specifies CASSSTGGWNEQYF.

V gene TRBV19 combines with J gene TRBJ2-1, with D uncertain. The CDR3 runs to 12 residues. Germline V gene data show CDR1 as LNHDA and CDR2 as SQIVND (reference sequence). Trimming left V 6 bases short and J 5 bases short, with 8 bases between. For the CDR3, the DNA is TGTGCCAGTAGCCTATTAAACAATGAGCAGTTCTTC. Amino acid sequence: CASSLLNNEQFF. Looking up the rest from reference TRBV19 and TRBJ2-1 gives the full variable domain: DGGITQSPKYLFRKEGQNVTLSCEQNLNHDAMYWYRQDPGQGLRLIYYSQIVNDFQKGDIAEGYSVSREKKESFPLTVTSAQKNPTAFYLCASSLLNNEQFFGPGTRLTVL.

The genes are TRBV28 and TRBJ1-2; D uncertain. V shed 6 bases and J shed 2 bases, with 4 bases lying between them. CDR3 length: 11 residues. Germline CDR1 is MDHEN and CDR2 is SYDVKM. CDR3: CASSTNYGYTF. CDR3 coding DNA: TGTGCCAGCAGCACAAACTATGGCTACACCTTC.

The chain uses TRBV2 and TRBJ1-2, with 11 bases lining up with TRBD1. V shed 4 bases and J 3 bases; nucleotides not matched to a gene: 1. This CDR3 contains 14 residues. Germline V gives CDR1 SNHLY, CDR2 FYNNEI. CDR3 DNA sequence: TGTGCCAGCAGTGCGGGACAGGGGGACTATGGCTACACCTTC. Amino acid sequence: CASSAGQGDYGYTF.

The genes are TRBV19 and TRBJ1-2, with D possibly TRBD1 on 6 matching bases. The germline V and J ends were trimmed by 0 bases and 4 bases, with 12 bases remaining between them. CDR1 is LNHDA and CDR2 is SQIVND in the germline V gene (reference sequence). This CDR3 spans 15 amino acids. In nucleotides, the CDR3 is TGTGCCAGTAGTATAGATAGGAGGACAGTCTATGGCTACACCTTC. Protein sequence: CASSIDRRTVYGYTF.

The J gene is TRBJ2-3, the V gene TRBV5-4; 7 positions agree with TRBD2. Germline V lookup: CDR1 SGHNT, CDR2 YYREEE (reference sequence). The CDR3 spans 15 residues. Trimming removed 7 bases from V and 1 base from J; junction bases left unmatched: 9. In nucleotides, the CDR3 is TGTGCCAGCGGAGGCGGGGGAACTCGCACAGATACGCAGTATTTT. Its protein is CASGGGGTRTDTQYF.

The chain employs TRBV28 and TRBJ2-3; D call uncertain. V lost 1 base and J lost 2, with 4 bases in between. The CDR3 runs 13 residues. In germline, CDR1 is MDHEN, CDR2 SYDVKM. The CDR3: CASSLSITDTQYF. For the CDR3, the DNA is TGTGCCAGCAGTTTATCTATCACAGATACGCAGTATTTT.

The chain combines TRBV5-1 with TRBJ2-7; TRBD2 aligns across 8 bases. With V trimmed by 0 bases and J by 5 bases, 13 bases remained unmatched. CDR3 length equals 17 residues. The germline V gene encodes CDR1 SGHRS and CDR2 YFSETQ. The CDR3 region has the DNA TGCGCCAGCAGCTTGGGATTAGGCTCACTAGCGGCTCACGAGCAGTACTTC. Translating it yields CASSLGLGSLAAHEQYF. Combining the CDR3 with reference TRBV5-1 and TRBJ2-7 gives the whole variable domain KAGVTQTPRYLIKTRGQQVTLSCSPISGHRSVSWYQQTPGQGLQFLFEYFSETQRNKGNFPGRFSGRQFSNSRSEMNVSTLELGDSALYLCASSLGLGSLAAHEQYFGPGTRLTVT.

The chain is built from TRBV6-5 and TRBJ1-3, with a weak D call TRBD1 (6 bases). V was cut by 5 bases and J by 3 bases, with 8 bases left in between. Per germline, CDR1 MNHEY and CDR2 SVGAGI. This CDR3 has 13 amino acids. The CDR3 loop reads CASSRTVGNTIYF. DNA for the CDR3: TGTGCCAGCAGTCGGACAGTTGGAAACACCATATATTTT.

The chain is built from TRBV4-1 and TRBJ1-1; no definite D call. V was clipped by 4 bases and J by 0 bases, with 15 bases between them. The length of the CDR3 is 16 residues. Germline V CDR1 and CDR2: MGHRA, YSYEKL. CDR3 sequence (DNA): TGCGCCAGCAGCCCCCGAGAGGCTGATATGAACACTGAAGCTTTCTTT. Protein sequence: CASSPREADMNTEAFF.

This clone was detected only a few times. Written as DNA, the CDR3 is TGTGCCAGCAGCCGTCATTCAGGGGACTACGAGCAGTACTTC. As protein: CASSRHSGDYEQYF. This chain connects TRBV11-2 to TRBJ2-7; a weak D match, TRBD1 (6 bases). Per germline, CDR1 SGHAT and CDR2 FQNNGV. V lost 5 bases and J 3 bases, leaving 14 bases between the germline ends. This CDR3 spans 14 amino acids. The variable domain in full, completed from reference TRBV11-2 and TRBJ2-7, reads EAGVAQSPRYKIIEKRQSVAFWCNPISGHATLYWYQQILGQGPKLLIQFQNNGVVDDSQLPKDRFSAERLKGVDSTLKIQPAKLEDSAVYLCASSRHSGDYEQYFGPGTRLTVT.

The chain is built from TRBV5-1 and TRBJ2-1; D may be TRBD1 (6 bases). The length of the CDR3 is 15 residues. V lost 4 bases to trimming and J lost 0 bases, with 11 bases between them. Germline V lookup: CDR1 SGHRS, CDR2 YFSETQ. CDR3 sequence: CASSPRQVSYNEQFF. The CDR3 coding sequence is TGCGCCAGCAGCCCTAGACAGGTCTCCTACAATGAGCAGTTCTTC. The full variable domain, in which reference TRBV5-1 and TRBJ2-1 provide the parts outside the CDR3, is KAGVTQTPRYLIKTRGQQVTLSCSPISGHRSVSWYQQTPGQGLQFLFEYFSETQRNKGNFPGRFSGRQFSNSRSEMNVSTLELGDSALYLCASSPRQVSYNEQFFGPGTRLTVL.

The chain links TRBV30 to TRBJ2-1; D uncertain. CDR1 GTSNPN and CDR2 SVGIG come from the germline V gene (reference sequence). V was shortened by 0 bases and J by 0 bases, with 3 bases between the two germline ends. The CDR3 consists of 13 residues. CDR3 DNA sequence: TGTGCCTGGAGTGTACACTCCTACAATGAGCAGTTCTTC. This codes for CAWSVHSYNEQFF.

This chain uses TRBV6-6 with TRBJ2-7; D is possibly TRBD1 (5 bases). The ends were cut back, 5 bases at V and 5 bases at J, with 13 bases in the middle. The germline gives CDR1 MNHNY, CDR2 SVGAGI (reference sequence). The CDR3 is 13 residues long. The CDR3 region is CASSSRVNDEQYF. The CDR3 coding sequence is TGTGCCAGCAGTAGCAGGGTTAACGACGAGCAGTACTTC.

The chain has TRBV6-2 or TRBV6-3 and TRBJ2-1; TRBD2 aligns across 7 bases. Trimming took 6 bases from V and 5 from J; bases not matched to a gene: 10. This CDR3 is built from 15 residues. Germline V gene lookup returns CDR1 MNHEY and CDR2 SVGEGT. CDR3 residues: CASRPDWAGDNEQFF. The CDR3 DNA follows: TGTGCCAGCAGACCTGACTGGGCGGGGGACAATGAGCAGTTCTTC.

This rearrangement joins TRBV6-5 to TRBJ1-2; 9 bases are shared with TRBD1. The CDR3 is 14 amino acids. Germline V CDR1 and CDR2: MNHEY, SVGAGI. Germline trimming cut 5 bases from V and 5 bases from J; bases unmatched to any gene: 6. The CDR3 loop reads CASSRTGGRYGYTF. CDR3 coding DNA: TGTGCCAGCAGTCGCACAGGGGGCAGGTATGGCTACACCTTC.

CDR3 in amino acids: CASSQRALSSYNEQFF. In nucleotides, the CDR3 is TGTGCCAGCAGTCAACGAGCCCTGAGCTCCTACAATGAGCAGTTCTTC. This chain uses TRBV27 with TRBJ2-1; D gene ambiguous. CDR1 is MNHEY, CDR2 SMNVEV, per germline (reference sequence). Trimming shortened V by 5 bases and J by 0 bases, and 14 bases separated the two germline ends. The CDR3 has 16 residues.

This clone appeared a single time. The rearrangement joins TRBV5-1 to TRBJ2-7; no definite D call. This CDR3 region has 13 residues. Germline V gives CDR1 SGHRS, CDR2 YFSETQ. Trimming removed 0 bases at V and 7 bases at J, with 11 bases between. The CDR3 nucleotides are TGCGCCAGCAGCTTGGCCGGAAGGAGTGAGCAGTACTTC. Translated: CASSLAGRSEQYF.

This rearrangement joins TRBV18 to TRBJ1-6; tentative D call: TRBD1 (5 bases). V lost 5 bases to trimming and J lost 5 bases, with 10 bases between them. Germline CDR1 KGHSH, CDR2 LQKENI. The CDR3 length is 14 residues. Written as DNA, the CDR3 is TGTGCCAGCTCAACGACAGTAGATAATTCACCCCTCCACTTT. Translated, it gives CASSTTVDNSPLHF.

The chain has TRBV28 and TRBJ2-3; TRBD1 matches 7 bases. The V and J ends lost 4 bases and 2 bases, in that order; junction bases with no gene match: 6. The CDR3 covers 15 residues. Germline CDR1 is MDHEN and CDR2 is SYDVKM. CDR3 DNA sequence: TGTGCCAGCAGTTCGAGACAGGGACACACAGATACGCAGTATTTT. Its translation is CASSSRQGHTDTQYF.

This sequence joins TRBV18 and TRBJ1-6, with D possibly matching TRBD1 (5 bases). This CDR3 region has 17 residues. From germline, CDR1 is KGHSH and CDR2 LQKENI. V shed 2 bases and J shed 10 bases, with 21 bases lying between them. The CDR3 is CASSPFRLTDSHSPLHF. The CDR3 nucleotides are TGTGCCAGCTCACCATTCCGGTTGACAGACTCCCACTCACCCCTCCACTTT.

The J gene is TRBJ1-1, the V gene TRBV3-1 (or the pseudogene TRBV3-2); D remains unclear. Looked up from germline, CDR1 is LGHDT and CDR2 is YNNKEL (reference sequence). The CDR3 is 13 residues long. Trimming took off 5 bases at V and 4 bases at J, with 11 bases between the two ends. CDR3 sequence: CASSSTGGTEAFF. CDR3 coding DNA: TGTGCCAGCAGCTCCACGGGTGGCACTGAAGCTTTCTTT.

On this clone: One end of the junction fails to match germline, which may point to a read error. CDR3 loop: CAGSPPVKETQYF. The CDR3 bases are TGTGCCGGCAGTCCGCCGGTGAAAGAGACCCAGTACTTC. This rearrangement joins TRBV28 to TRBJ2-5; no reliable D call. Looked up from germline, CDR1 is MDHEN and CDR2 is SYDVKM. The CDR3 extends over 13 amino acids. The entire variable domain, with the rest obtained from reference TRBV28 and TRBJ2-5, is as follows: DVKVTQSSRYLVKRTGEKVFLECVQDMDHENMFWYRQDPGLGLRLIYFSYDVKMKEKGDIPEGYSVSREKKERFSLILESASTNQTSMYLCAGSPPVKETQYFGPGTRLLVL.

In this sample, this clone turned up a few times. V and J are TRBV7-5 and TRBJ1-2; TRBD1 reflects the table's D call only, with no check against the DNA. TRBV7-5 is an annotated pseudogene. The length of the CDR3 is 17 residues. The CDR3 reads CARSFGGHRGPNYGYTF. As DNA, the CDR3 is TGTGCCAGAAGCTTTGGGGGACACAGGGGGCCTAACTATGGCTACACCTTC.

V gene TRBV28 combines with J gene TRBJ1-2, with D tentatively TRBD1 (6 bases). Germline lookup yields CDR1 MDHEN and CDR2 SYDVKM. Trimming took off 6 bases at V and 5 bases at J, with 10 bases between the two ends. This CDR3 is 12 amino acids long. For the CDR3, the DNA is TGTGCCAGCAGCAGTACAGGGTATGGCTACACCTTC. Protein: CASSSTGYGYTF.

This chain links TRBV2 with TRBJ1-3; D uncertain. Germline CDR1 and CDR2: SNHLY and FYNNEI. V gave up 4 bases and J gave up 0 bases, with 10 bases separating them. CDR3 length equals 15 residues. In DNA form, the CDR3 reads TGTGCCAGCAGTGGCAGTATTTCCTCTGGAAACACCATATATTTT. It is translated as CASSGSISSGNTIYF.